Listed here are 14 T cell receptor beta chains from one sample, sequenced in a study of technical replicates of blood from a few donors (dated by TCRdb to about 2017). The library relied on the immunoSEQ multiplex PCR assay. Drawn from immuneACCESS, this table holds only the in-frame rearrangements with V and J called that TCRdb kept. Clones are partly lost; checked studies trace under half to an unresolved V gene and leave the rest unexplained. The sample profile shows about 76,000 clones; under 95% of them were found once. 0.3% to 0.45% of the sample rests with the top ten. The sample comprised T cells isolated from PBMCs. The origin of the receptors is a human donor in good health.

This rearrangement joins TRBV4-1 to TRBJ1-5; 7 bases align to TRBD1. After removal of 2 bases from V and 0 bases from J, the junction contained 4 bases not matched to a gene. The CDR3 covers 16 residues. Germline CDR1 MGHRA, CDR2 YSYEKL. The CDR3, as DNA: TGCGCCAGCAGCCAACTTGGGACAGATAGCAATCAGCCCCAGCATTTT. Translation gives CASSQLGTDSNQPQHF.

The chain couples TRBV7-9 to TRBJ2-1; 12 bases align to TRBD2. CDR1 and CDR2 from the germline V gene are SEHNR and FQNEAQ (reference sequence). The CDR3 sequence is 15 residues long. The V gene end was trimmed by 6 bases and the J gene end by 9 bases; junction bases not matched to a gene: 9. This CDR3 reads CASSILAGGWGEQFF. The CDR3 nucleotides are TGTGCCAGCAGTATACTAGCGGGAGGTTGGGGTGAGCAGTTCTTC. The full variable domain, its missing parts supplied by reference TRBV7-9 and TRBJ2-1, is DTGVSQNPRHKITKRGQNVTFRCDPISEHNRLYWYRQTLGQGPEFLTYFQNEAQLEKSRLLSDRFSAERPKGSFSTLEIQRTEQGDSAMYLCASSILAGGWGEQFFGPGTRLTVL.

Concerning this clone itself: One end of the junction is discordant with germline, which a read error may explain. The chain combines TRBV11-2 with TRBJ1-4, with a weak D call TRBD1 (5 bases). CDR1 and CDR2 (germline): SGHAT, FQNNGV. This CDR3 is 15 amino acids long. CDR3 coding DNA: TGTGCCAGCAGCCCGCCGGGACGGGAGTATGAAAAACTGCTTTTT. As protein: CASSPPGREYEKLLF.

V is TRBV19 and J is TRBJ2-7; TRBD1 matches at 9 bases. The J segment lost 3 bases and the V segment lost 5 bases, leaving 2 bases of the junction unmatched. In germline, CDR1 is LNHDA, CDR2 SQIVND (reference sequence). This CDR3 is built from 13 residues. This CDR3 is CASSLDRGYEQYF. CDR3 DNA sequence: TGTGCCAGTAGTTTGGACAGGGGCTACGAGCAGTACTTC.

The rearrangement uses TRBV27 and TRBJ1-1, with a weak D call TRBD1 (5 bases). Trimming pared 4 bases from V and 2 bases from J, leaving 17 bases between. Germline V CDR1 and CDR2: MNHEY, SMNVEV (reference sequence). The CDR3 runs 16 residues. The CDR3 is CASSWASGTPNTEAFF. CDR3 nucleotides: TGTGCCAGCAGTTGGGCCTCCGGGACTCCAAACACTGAAGCTTTCTTT.

V gene TRBV30 combines with J gene TRBJ2-1; D gene unclear. The CDR3 length is 16 residues. The germline CDR1 and CDR2 sequences are GTSNPN and SVGIG (reference sequence). The V end lost 5 bases, the J end lost 0 bases, and 17 bases lay between the germline ends. Here the CDR3 reads CAWLPFISSSYNEQFF. CDR3 in DNA: TGTGCCTGGCTCCCGTTTATTTCGAGCTCCTACAATGAGCAGTTCTTC.

The chain employs TRBV5-4 and TRBJ1-2; tentative D call: TRBD1 (6 bases). The CDR3 totals 15 residues. The germline V and J ends were trimmed by 2 bases and 0 bases, with 11 bases remaining between them. CDR1 and CDR2 from the germline V gene are SGHNT and YYREEE (reference sequence). The CDR3 is CASSLDRLANYGYTF. The CDR3 nucleotides read TGTGCCAGCAGCTTAGACAGGCTAGCTAACTATGGCTACACCTTC.

The chain couples TRBV5-4 to TRBJ2-1, with TRBD2 identical over 14 bases. Trimming removed 3 bases from V and 1 base from J; junction bases left unmatched: 0. The CDR3 has 16 amino acids. Germline CDR1 SGHNT, CDR2 YYREEE (reference sequence). CDR3 loop: CASSWTSGGSYNEQFF. CDR3 nucleotides: TGTGCCAGCAGCTGGACTAGCGGGGGGTCCTACAATGAGCAGTTCTTC.

The CDR3 DNA reads TGTGCCTGGAGTGTCTTGCAAGAGCAGCCCCAGCATTTT. The encoded protein is CAWSVLQEQPQHF. The V and J genes are TRBV30 and TRBJ1-5; D gene uncertain. Germline V CDR1 and CDR2: GTSNPN, SVGIG (reference sequence). The V and J ends lost 0 bases and 7 bases respectively, with 10 bases between them. The CDR3 has 13 amino acids. Full variable domain (missing parts from reference TRBV30 and TRBJ1-5): SQTIHQWPATLVQPVGSPLSLECTVEGTSNPNLYWYRQAAGRGLQLLFYSVGIGQISSEVPQNLSASRPQDRQFILSSKKLLLSDSGFYLCAWSVLQEQPQHFGDGTRLSIL.

This rearrangement joins TRBV19 to TRBJ2-3; 7 bases are shared with TRBD1. The CDR3 is made up of 14 amino acids. From germline, CDR1 is LNHDA and CDR2 SQIVND (reference sequence). V lost 3 bases, J lost 1 base, and 1 base stayed unmatched. CDR3 coding DNA: TGTGCCAGTAGTATTCAGGGGGGCACAGATACGCAGTATTTT. Translating it yields CASSIQGGTDTQYF.

The chain combines TRBV27 with TRBJ2-7; 7 bases align to TRBD1. The CDR3 runs to 15 residues. The trim removed 8 bases at V and 2 bases at J, leaving 12 bases unmatched. Germline values: CDR1 MNHEY, CDR2 SMNVEV (reference sequence). The CDR3 sequence: CASGLVGTGAYEQYF. The CDR3 nucleotides are TGTGCCAGCGGGTTAGTGGGAACAGGGGCCTACGAGCAGTACTTC.

The chain links TRBV19 to TRBJ2-5, with D possibly TRBD1 on 5 matching bases. CDR1 is LNHDA, CDR2 SQIVND, per germline (reference sequence). The CDR3 totals 13 residues. The V end was cut by 5 bases, the J end by 3 bases, with 10 bases between. CDR3 loop: CASSAQGEETQYF. The DNA for the CDR3 is TGTGCCAGTAGTGCGCAAGGGGAAGAGACCCAGTACTTC.

The chain combines TRBV6-4 with TRBJ1-1; weak D call: TRBD1 (5 bases). Per germline, CDR1 MRHNA and CDR2 SNTAGT. V was cut by 6 bases and J by 5 bases, with 7 bases left in between. CDR3 length equals 11 residues. Written as DNA, the CDR3 is TGTGCCAGCAGGCAGGGTACTGAAGCTTTCTTT. This encodes CASRQGTEAFF.

The chain links TRBV7-9 to TRBJ2-3, with TRBD2 matching over 11 bases. CDR1 is SEHNR, CDR2 FQNEAQ, per germline (reference sequence). This CDR3 has 16 amino acids. Losses at the gene ends were 5 bases for V and 3 bases for J; bases not matched to a gene: 7. CDR3 nucleotide sequence: TGTGCCAGCAGCACACTGGGACTAGCGGATACAGATACGCAGTATTTT. Protein sequence: CASSTLGLADTDTQYF.